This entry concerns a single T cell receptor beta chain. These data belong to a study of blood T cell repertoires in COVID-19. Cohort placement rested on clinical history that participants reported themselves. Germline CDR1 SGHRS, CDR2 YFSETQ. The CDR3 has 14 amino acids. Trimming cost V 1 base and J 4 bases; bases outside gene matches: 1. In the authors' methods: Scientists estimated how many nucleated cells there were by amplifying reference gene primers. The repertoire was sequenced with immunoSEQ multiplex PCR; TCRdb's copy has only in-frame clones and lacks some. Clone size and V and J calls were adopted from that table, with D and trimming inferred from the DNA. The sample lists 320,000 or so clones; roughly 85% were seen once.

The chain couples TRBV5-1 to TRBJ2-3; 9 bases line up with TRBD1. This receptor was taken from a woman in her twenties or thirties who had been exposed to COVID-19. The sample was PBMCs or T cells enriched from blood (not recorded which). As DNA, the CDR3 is TGCGCCAGCAGCTTGACAGGGGGCGCAGATACGCAGTATTTT. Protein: CASSLTGGADTQYF.